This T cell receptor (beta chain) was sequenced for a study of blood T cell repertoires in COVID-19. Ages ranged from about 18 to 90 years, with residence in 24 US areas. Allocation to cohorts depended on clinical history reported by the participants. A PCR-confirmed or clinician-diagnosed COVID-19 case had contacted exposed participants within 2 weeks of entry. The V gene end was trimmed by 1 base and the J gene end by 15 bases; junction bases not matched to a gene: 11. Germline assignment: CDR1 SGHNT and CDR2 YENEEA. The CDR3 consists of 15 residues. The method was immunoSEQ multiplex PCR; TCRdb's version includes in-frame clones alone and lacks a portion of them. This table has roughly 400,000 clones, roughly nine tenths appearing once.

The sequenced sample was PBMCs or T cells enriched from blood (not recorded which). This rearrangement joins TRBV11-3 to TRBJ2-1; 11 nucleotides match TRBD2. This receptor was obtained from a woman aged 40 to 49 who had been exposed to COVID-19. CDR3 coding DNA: TGTGCCAGCAGCTTAGTGTCTCTCACTAGCGGGAGTCGGTTCTTC. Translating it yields CASSLVSLTSGSRFF.